This TCR beta chain derives from a study of blood T cell repertoires in COVID-19. On the study more broadly: T cells, B-cell-depleted T cells, or PBMCs provided the cDNA or gDNA that served as material.

Source study methods: Amplified reference gene primers provided the basis for estimating nucleated cell counts. The method was immunoSEQ multiplex PCR; TCRdb's version includes in-frame clones alone and lacks a portion of them. The V and J calls and clone size were taken over from that table, and D and trimming were inferred from the DNA. The data show about 140,000 clones, around 84% seen once. Germline V gene sequence: CDR1 MNHEY, CDR2 SMNVEV (reference sequence). V shed 6 bases and J 7 bases; nucleotides not matched to a gene: 27. The CDR3 is 21 amino acids. The chain joins TRBV27 to TRBJ2-1, with TRBD2 identical over 10 bases. Sequencing input: peripheral blood. The source of this sequence is a human donor in a cohort sampled during active COVID-19. The DNA for the CDR3 is TGTGCCAGCAGACCCTTCCCGCTAGCGGGAGAATCGGCTGGTGTGGCAAATGAGCAGTTCTTC. This sequence encodes CASRPFPLAGESAGVANEQFF.